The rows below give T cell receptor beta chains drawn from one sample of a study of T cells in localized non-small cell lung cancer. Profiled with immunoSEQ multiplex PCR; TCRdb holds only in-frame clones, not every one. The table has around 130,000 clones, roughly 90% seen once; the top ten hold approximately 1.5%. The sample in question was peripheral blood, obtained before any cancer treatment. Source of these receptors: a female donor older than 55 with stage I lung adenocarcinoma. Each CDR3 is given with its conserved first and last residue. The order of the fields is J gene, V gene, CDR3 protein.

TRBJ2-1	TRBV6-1	CASSEALLAVWVEQFF
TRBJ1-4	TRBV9	CASSVGAGPGEKLFF
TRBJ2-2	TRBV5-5	CASSLADYGIGELFF
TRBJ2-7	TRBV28	CASSLWTTGTSYEQYF
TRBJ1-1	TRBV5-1	CASTLGGSTEAFF
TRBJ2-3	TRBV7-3	CASSSTLTSGSDTQYF
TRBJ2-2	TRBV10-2	CASRGARHTGELFF
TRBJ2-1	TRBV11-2	CASSFVGDEQFF
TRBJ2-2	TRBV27	CASKLVRLNTGELFF
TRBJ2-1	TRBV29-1	CSVVETGVDNEQFF